Below are 30 T cell receptor beta chains sequenced from a single sample in a study of T cells in Graves' hyperthyroidism and ophthalmopathy. TCR beta CDR3 region amplification was performed from RNA transcripts. First-round RT-PCR with HTBI primers amplified the TCR CDR3 region. TCRdb reprocessed the multiplex PCR reads via MiXCR and lists one record per CDR3 protein. The table records about 410,000 distinct CDR3 sequences, roughly 15% of them present only once. The sample comprised blood. These receptors were obtained from a woman aged 25 to 45 with Graves' ophthalmopathy.

Many counts were recorded for this clonotype. The gene calls are TRBV20-1 and TRBJ2-3, with TRBD2 identical over 12 bases. CDR1 is DFQATT and CDR2 is SNEGSKA in the germline V gene (reference sequence). V shed 6 bases and J 3 bases; nucleotides not matched to a gene: 7. CDR3 length equals 15 residues. CDR3 DNA sequence: TGCAGTGCGGAAACTGGACTAGCGGGGACAGATACGCAGTATTTT. Residues: CSAETGLAGTDTQYF.

The chain combines TRBV4-1 with TRBJ2-3; a weak D match, TRBD2 (7 bases). Germline lookup yields CDR1 MGHRA and CDR2 YSYEKL. The germline V and J ends were trimmed by 4 bases and 0 bases, with 11 bases remaining between them. The CDR3 has 15 residues. CDR3 protein: CASSPGGQSTDTQYF. The CDR3 coding sequence is TGCGCCAGCAGCCCGGGGGGCCAAAGCACAGATACGCAGTATTTT.

This clonotype was observed at least ten times. The chain joins TRBV11-2 to TRBJ2-1; the match to TRBD1 covers 10 bases. CDR3 length: 15 residues. Germline CDR1 and CDR2: SGHAT and FQNNGV. The V and J ends lost 2 bases and 8 bases, in that order; junction bases with no gene match: 6. The CDR3 region is CASSLRRDRGYEQFF. The DNA of the CDR3 is TGTGCCAGCAGCTTACGAAGGGACAGGGGTTATGAGCAGTTCTTC.

To note about this clonotype: Its ends do not fully match the called genes, so a read error is possible. This chain joins TRBV28 and TRBJ1-1; tentative D call: TRBD1 (5 bases). Per germline, CDR1 MDHEN and CDR2 SYDVKM. The CDR3 totals 13 residues. The CDR3 here is CASQQVMDTEALF. The DNA for the CDR3 is TGTGCCAGCCAGCAAGTTATGGACACTGAAGCTCTCTTT.

This clonotype appeared many times. The genes are TRBV28 and TRBJ2-4; D is possibly TRBD1 (6 bases). The CDR3 totals 17 residues. V was clipped by 5 bases and J by 4 bases, with 21 bases between them. Germline CDR1 reads MDHEN; CDR2 reads SYDVKM. The CDR3 DNA follows: TGTGCCAGCAGTCCACCAAACTGGACAGAGGGGAAAAACATTCAGTACTTC. Translating it yields CASSPPNWTEGKNIQYF.

The chain recombines TRBV19 with TRBJ2-1, with D possibly being TRBD1 (6 bases). CDR3 size: 16 residues. Trimming shortened V by 3 bases and J by 5 bases, and 17 bases separated the two germline ends. Germline V lookup: CDR1 LNHDA, CDR2 SQIVND (reference sequence). DNA of the CDR3: TGTGCCAGTAGTATCGGGACAAAGAGGACCAACAATGAGCAGTTCTTC. Protein product: CASSIGTKRTNNEQFF. The whole variable domain, filled in from reference TRBV19 and TRBJ2-1, reads DGGITQSPKYLFRKEGQNVTLSCEQNLNHDAMYWYRQDPGQGLRLIYYSQIVNDFQKGDIAEGYSVSREKKESFPLTVTSAQKNPTAFYLCASSIGTKRTNNEQFFGPGTRLTVL.

Ten or more counts support this clonotype. The chain has TRBV27 and TRBJ1-1; D unresolved. The V gene's germline CDR1 is MNHEY and CDR2 SMNVEV (reference sequence). The CDR3 runs to 13 residues. The germline V and J ends were trimmed by 5 bases and 0 bases, with 7 bases remaining between them. CDR3 DNA sequence: TGTGCCAGCAGTACCCGGATGAACACTGAAGCTTTCTTT. As protein: CASSTRMNTEAFF.

This clonotype has a count of ten or more. The rearrangement joins TRBV29-1 to TRBJ1-1; 7 nucleotides agree with TRBD1. The germline V gene encodes CDR1 SQVTM and CDR2 ANQGSEA. This CDR3 spans 12 amino acids. V gave up 4 bases and J gave up 6 bases; unmatched junction bases: 5. CDR3 in amino acids: CSVARDSSEAFF. The CDR3 region has the DNA TGCAGCGTTGCCCGGGACAGCTCTGAAGCTTTCTTT.

This clonotype was observed at least ten times. The V call is TRBV30, the J call TRBJ1-2; TRBD1 aligns across 7 bases. This CDR3 has 13 amino acids. Germline CDR1 and CDR2: GTSNPN and SVGIG (reference sequence). The chain's CDR3 is CAQSRQGLEGYTF. CDR3 bases: TGTGCACAATCGAGACAGGGCCTCGAGGGCTACACCTTC.

This clonotype was found many times. This chain links TRBV20-1 with TRBJ1-5, with a tentative D call TRBD1 (5 bases). The CDR3 sequence is 15 residues long. Per germline, CDR1 DFQATT and CDR2 SNEGSKA (reference sequence). Trimming took 6 bases from V and 5 from J, leaving 20 bases between them. The CDR3 reads CSAPAAGLRDQPQHF. The CDR3 nucleotides read TGCAGTGCCCCCGCGGCAGGGCTGCGAGATCAGCCCCAGCATTTT.

This sequence joins TRBV20-1 and TRBJ1-3; tentatively, D is TRBD1 (6 bases). Germline CDR1 reads DFQATT; CDR2 reads SNEGSKA (reference sequence). The CDR3 has 16 residues. V gave up 5 bases and J gave up 3 bases, with 20 bases separating them. This CDR3 reads CSALRRGAFYGNTIYF. DNA for the CDR3: TGCAGTGCTCTCCGGAGGGGGGCTTTCTATGGAAACACCATATATTTT.

This chain uses TRBV5-1 with TRBJ1-1; 7 bases are a match to TRBD1. The CDR3 length is 16 residues. With 0 bases clipped from V and 0 bases from J, the junction kept 5 bases outside the gene matches. Germline-derived CDR1 and CDR2 are SGHRS and YFSETQ. The CDR3 spells CASSLAGTAMNTEAFF. Here the CDR3 DNA reads TGCGCCAGCAGCTTGGCCGGGACAGCGATGAACACTGAAGCTTTCTTT.

V usage is TRBV7-2 and J usage is TRBJ2-4; D remains ambiguous. Trimming removed 4 bases at V and 6 bases at J, with 16 bases between. CDR3 length: 15 amino acids. CDR1 and CDR2 from the germline V gene are SGHTA and FQGNSA. This CDR3 is CASSSKPGLINIQYF. The CDR3 DNA follows: TGTGCCAGCAGCTCGAAACCCGGGCTAATAAACATTCAGTACTTC. Variable domain in full (rest from reference TRBV7-2 and TRBJ2-4): GAGVSQSPSNKVTEKGKDVELRCDPISGHTALYWYRQSLGQGLEFLIYFQGNSAPDKSGLPSDRFSAERTGGSVSTLTIQRTQQEDSAVYLCASSSKPGLINIQYFGAGTRLSVL.

This clonotype showed up many times. The rearrangement uses TRBV3-1 and TRBJ1-4; D call uncertain. Germline V CDR1 and CDR2: LGHDT, YNNKEL (reference sequence). The length of the CDR3 is 13 residues. V was shortened by 10 bases and J by 7 bases, with 16 bases between the two germline ends. CDR3 nucleotides: TGTGCCACCCAAGACCTGTACGGTGAAAAACTGTTTTTT. It specifies CATQDLYGEKLFF.

This clonotype came up a few times. This may be a read error, as it is one base from a much larger clone. This sequence joins TRBV7-9 and TRBJ1-5, with D maybe TRBD1 (6 bases). The CDR3 has 15 amino acids. The germline gives CDR1 SEHNR, CDR2 FQNEAQ (reference sequence). Deletions cut 5 bases from V and 5 bases from J, with 16 bases between. CDR3 in amino acids: CASSDAGVVDQPQHF. In DNA, the CDR3 is TGTGCCAGCAGCGATGCAGGGGTTGTAGATCAGCCCCAGCATTTT.

The table lists this clonotype with many counts. V usage is TRBV7-2 and J usage is TRBJ1-2; tentative D call: TRBD1 (6 bases). The CDR3 covers 13 residues. The germline V gene has CDR1 SGHTA and CDR2 FQGNSA. Trimming shortened V by 5 bases and J by 4 bases, and 11 bases separated the two germline ends. The CDR3 bases are TGTGCCAGCAGCCTAGGGGGAAGCTATGGCTACACCTTC. Translating gives CASSLGGSYGYTF.

Comments on this clonotype: A much larger clone differs by one base, so this may be a read error. The chain uses TRBV6-2 or TRBV6-3 and TRBJ2-1, with D possibly being TRBD2 (7 bases). The end of the DNA fits TRBJ2-7 better, so the J call may be wrong. The CDR3 totals 16 residues. CDR1 MNHEY and CDR2 SVGEGT come from the germline V gene. For the CDR3, the DNA is TGTGCCAGCACCAAGGGGGGGTTAGATTCATACAATGAGCAGTACTTC. Its protein is CASTKGGLDSYNEQYF.

This clonotype is labeled as large. The chain is built from TRBV27 and TRBJ1-5; D is uncertain. CDR1 is MNHEY and CDR2 is SMNVEV in the germline V gene (reference sequence). This CDR3 has 14 amino acids. The V gene lost 8 bases and the J gene lost 2 bases, with 13 bases spanning the gap. The CDR3 nucleotides read TGTGCCAGCCGACGAGGCGATGGCAATCAGCCCCAGCATTTT. Its translation: CASRRGDGNQPQHF.

CDR3: CATSDRQEYQETQYF. The CDR3, as DNA: TGTGCCACCAGTGACCGACAGGAGTACCAAGAGACCCAGTACTTC. This chain joins TRBV24-1 and TRBJ2-5, with a possible D match to TRBD1 (6 bases). This CDR3 contains 15 residues. CDR1 is KGHDR and CDR2 is SFDVKD in the germline V gene. The V end was cut by 4 bases, the J end by 0 bases, with 11 bases between.

This clonotype was seen repeatedly, ten times or more. Written as DNA, the CDR3 is TGTGCCAGCAGCTGGGAGGGACTAGCGGGGGGGCTTGCAGATACGCAGTATTTT. This codes for CASSWEGLAGGLADTQYF. The chain employs TRBV11-2 and TRBJ2-3; 16 bases fit TRBD2. From germline, CDR1 is SGHAT and CDR2 FQNNGV. V dropped 4 bases and J dropped 4; count of bases not matched to a gene: 8. This CDR3 is 18 amino acids long.

This clonotype was seen many times. J is TRBJ2-7 and V is TRBV11-2; possibly TRBD1 for D (6 bases). V lost 4 bases and J lost 7, with 17 bases in between. The CDR3 extends over 14 amino acids. Germline lookup yields CDR1 SGHAT and CDR2 FQNNGV. The CDR3 coding sequence is TGTGCCAGCAGCTCAAACAGGGCAGGTGGTGAGCAGTACTTC. This gives the protein CASSSNRAGGEQYF. The full variable domain, rest sourced from reference TRBV11-2 and TRBJ2-7, is EAGVAQSPRYKIIEKRQSVAFWCNPISGHATLYWYQQILGQGPKLLIQFQNNGVVDDSQLPKDRFSAERLKGVDSTLKIQPAKLEDSAVYLCASSSNRAGGEQYFGPGTRLTVT.

The chain couples TRBV5-1 to TRBJ1-2; 7 bases fit TRBD1. In germline, CDR1 is SGHRS, CDR2 YFSETQ. J was trimmed by 6 bases and V by 1 base; bases with no gene match: 9. The CDR3 runs to 15 residues. CDR3 nucleotide sequence: TGCGCCAGCAGCTTGCTTAGAGGGGGCGGCGATGGCTACACCTTC. It translates to CASSLLRGGGDGYTF. Combining the CDR3 with reference TRBV5-1 and TRBJ1-2 gives the whole variable domain KAGVTQTPRYLIKTRGQQVTLSCSPISGHRSVSWYQQTPGQGLQFLFEYFSETQRNKGNFPGRFSGRQFSNSRSEMNVSTLELGDSALYLCASSLLRGGGDGYTFGSGTRLTVV.

This clonotype was seen at least ten times. The rearrangement joins TRBV7-9 to TRBJ2-2, with 7 bases that match TRBD2. CDR1 and CDR2 (germline): SEHNR, FQNEAQ (reference sequence). With 7 bases clipped from V and 6 bases from J, the junction kept 17 bases outside the gene matches. CDR3 length equals 17 residues. The CDR3 sequence is CASTPRGDYPDPGELFF. DNA of the CDR3: TGTGCCAGCACCCCACGAGGGGACTACCCAGACCCCGGGGAGCTGTTTTTT.

This clonotype has only a few counts. This sequence joins TRBV5-6 and TRBJ2-6; 7 bases fit TRBD1. The CDR3 consists of 17 residues. From germline, CDR1 is SGHDT and CDR2 YYEEEE. Germline trimming cut 0 bases from V and 0 bases from J; bases unmatched to any gene: 3. CDR3 DNA sequence: TGTGCCAGCAGCTTGGGACAGGGCTACTCTGGGGCCAACGTCCTGACTTTC. It codes for CASSLGQGYSGANVLTF.

This clonotype was seen many times. The chain couples TRBV16 to TRBJ2-5; possibly TRBD1 or TRBD2 for D (5 bases each). The V gene's germline CDR1 is KGHSY and CDR2 FQNENV. CDR3 length equals 15 residues. Trimming stripped 0 bases from V and 0 bases from J, with 8 bases between. As DNA, the CDR3 is TGTGCCAGCAGCCAATCGGGGGTATACCAAGAGACCCAGTACTTC. This sequence encodes CASSQSGVYQETQYF.

This clonotype was seen more than once but under ten times. The DNA for the CDR3 is TGTGCCAGCAGCTTACTCCCGATTGGGCGAGATACGCAGTATTTT. This translates into CASSLLPIGRDTQYF. The chain uses TRBV7-6 and TRBJ2-3, with D unclear. The V gene lost 2 bases and the J gene lost 5 bases, with 14 bases spanning the gap. Germline CDR1 and CDR2: SGHVS and FNYEAQ. The CDR3 contains 15 residues.

In this sample, this clonotype turned up once. One base away lies a much larger clone, so this may be a sequencing read error. This chain joins TRBV5-5 and TRBJ2-7, with D possibly TRBD1 on 6 matching bases. This CDR3 is 15 amino acids long. CDR1 is SGHKS, CDR2 YYEKEE, per germline (reference sequence). CDR3 bases: TGTGTCAGCAGCCAGACCGCCGGGACATACTACGAGCAGTACTTC. It yields the protein CVSSQTAGTYYEQYF.

In this sample, this clonotype turned up many times. The chain carries TRBV4-1 and TRBJ2-2; 9 bases are shared with TRBD1. Germline V gene data show CDR1 as MGHRA and CDR2 as YSYEKL. There are 16 residues in the CDR3. After removal of 5 bases from V and 6 bases from J, the junction contained 10 bases not matched to a gene. The CDR3 DNA follows: TGCGCCAGCAGCTCCAGGACAGGGGCGCGTCCCGGGGAGCTGTTTTTT. It is translated as CASSSRTGARPGELFF.

This clonotype was counted at least ten times. The rearrangement links TRBV7-9 to TRBJ1-1; D remains ambiguous. Germline lookup yields CDR1 SEHNR and CDR2 FQNEAQ (reference sequence). Trimming shortened V by 5 bases and J by 1 base, and 14 bases separated the two germline ends. CDR3 length: 15 amino acids. The CDR3 loop reads CASSPWARSNTEAFF. CDR3 coding DNA: TGTGCCAGCAGCCCGTGGGCGAGGTCGAACACTGAAGCTTTCTTT.

This clonotype was seen at least ten times. The chain links TRBV28 to TRBJ2-7; TRBD1 aligns across 8 bases. V was clipped by 1 base and J by 7 bases; unmatched bases: 6. The CDR3 loop spans 14 amino acids. From germline, CDR1 is MDHEN and CDR2 SYDVKM. CDR3 loop: CASSLSPGGGEQYF. The CDR3 nucleotides are TGTGCCAGCAGTTTATCACCAGGGGGCGGGGAGCAGTACTTC.